These T cell receptor beta chains were read from a single sample in a study of blood T cell repertoires in COVID-19. Clones were sequenced by immunoSEQ multiplex PCR, and TCRdb holds only the in-frame ones, with some missing. The sample gives more than 200,000 clones, approximately 86% of which show up once; about 5% is in the top ten. The sample was peripheral blood. The origin of the receptors is a woman aged 55-75 years with COVID-19, enrolled during active disease. The conserved cysteine and the conserved F or W are not part of the CDR3 here. Size tells how often a clone was seen (once, few, many) or the class of an expanded clone, and some rows leave it out.

CDR3	J	size	V
ASSAQWAGEQF	TRBJ2-1	NA	TRBV11-3
ASSVDPGGNSYEQY	TRBJ2-7	NA	TRBV9
AISRAGGTSYEQY	TRBJ2-7	NA	TRBV10-3
ASSAERDSEAF	TRBJ1-1	once	TRBV12-3/TRBV12-4
ASSPLGQGVVSNQPQH	TRBJ1-5	NA	TRBV18
ASSASSGRAYEQY	TRBJ2-7	few	TRBV9
ATSNPRDSSTDTQY	TRBJ2-3	NA	TRBV24-1
ASSLSLSQPQH	TRBJ1-5	NA	TRBV27
ASRKGASYNSPLH	TRBJ1-6	NA	TRBV27
ASSPTRAGDPHEQF	TRBJ2-1	NA	TRBV7-2
ASSQEVLRGNTEAF	TRBJ1-1	NA	TRBV3-1/TRBV3-2
ASSLAGSESTQY	TRBJ2-3	few	TRBV5-1
ASSPRQGGWNEQF	TRBJ2-1	NA	TRBV6-2/TRBV6-3
ASSLGLADYNEQF	TRBJ2-1	NA	TRBV7-8
ASSLNGGSGTDTQY	TRBJ2-3	NA	TRBV28
ASSKGQGLSGYT	TRBJ1-2	NA	TRBV2
ASSHGTSGSGADTQY	TRBJ2-3	NA	TRBV5-1
ASWGLYGYT	TRBJ1-2	NA	TRBV25-1
ASSFRTSGHPVRSGELF	TRBJ2-2	NA	TRBV7-9
ASSYNGGGNSPLH	TRBJ1-6	NA	TRBV6-5
ASSPRTGGVAGELF	TRBJ2-2	few	TRBV27
ASSLLSGGSGGTQY	TRBJ2-3	NA	TRBV7-9
ASSLGSSLGSGNEQF	TRBJ2-1	NA	TRBV5-1
ASSFGQATNEKLF	TRBJ1-4	NA	TRBV5-4
AISESRTGGDGNQPQH	TRBJ1-5	NA	TRBV10-3
ASSPRLAGVSTDTQY	TRBJ2-3	NA	TRBV9
ATSDAGQSYGYT	TRBJ1-2	NA	TRBV24-1
ASSQYARDISTGELF	TRBJ2-2	NA	TRBV7-3
ASSVVEQY	TRBJ2-7	once	TRBV6-5
ASSQVGVAGLETQY	TRBJ2-5	NA	TRBV4-2
ASSRGGTMSYEQY	TRBJ2-7	NA	TRBV6-2/TRBV6-3
ASSKGGRGKGYT	TRBJ1-2	NA	TRBV21-1
AINPTGLIETQY	TRBJ2-5	NA	TRBV10-3
ASSTSGRIHEQY	TRBJ2-7	NA	TRBV28
ASSSRGNTIY	TRBJ1-3	NA	TRBV7-6
ATSRDTGTGGNEQF	TRBJ2-1	once	TRBV15
ASSIQGARMNTEAF	TRBJ1-1	NA	TRBV19
SVEGPSGLYNEQF	TRBJ2-1	once	TRBV29-1
ASSPAGAGNTIY	TRBJ1-3	NA	TRBV5-1
SVETGRAGDTGELF	TRBJ2-2	NA	TRBV29-1
ASSTTPSGRAGTGELF	TRBJ2-2	NA	TRBV5-1
ASSPNGAGSNQPQH	TRBJ1-5	NA	TRBV18
ASSTGYGYT	TRBJ1-2	NA	TRBV19
ASSFRTSGSEETQY	TRBJ2-5	NA	TRBV27
ASSPRDWSAAFTYEQY	TRBJ2-7	NA	TRBV27